Below, 20 T cell receptor beta chains from the same sample are listed, as sequenced in a study of OX40 agonist ivuxolimab in advanced cancers. Receptor libraries were prepared by the immunoSEQ multiplex PCR assay. In TCRdb, the immuneACCESS table is reduced to in-frame sequences with V and J assigned. These tables do not hold every clone; where another copy was compared, an unresolved V gene accounts for under half, and the others remain unexplained. This sample has 90,000 to 130,000 clones in its table, and about 92% of those were observed once. The ten biggest clones cover 0.27% of the sample. The material was CD4+ or CD8+ T cells sorted from blood, obtained in a trial of the OX40 agonist ivuxolimab. Receptors were obtained from an adult with an advanced solid tumor such as melanoma, head and neck, liver or kidney cancer.

The chain employs TRBV6-5 and TRBJ1-2; the match to TRBD1 covers 8 bases. V lost 4 bases and J lost 5; bases outside the gene matches: 9. The CDR3 runs 15 residues. The germline V gene has CDR1 MNHEY and CDR2 SVGAGI. For the CDR3, the DNA is TGTGCCAGCAGTTTTACACAGGGGGGAGATTATGGCTACACCTTC. Amino acid sequence: CASSFTQGGDYGYTF.

The chain combines TRBV9 with TRBJ1-5; D ambiguous. Trimming stripped 1 base from V and 7 bases from J, with 12 bases between. The CDR3 runs 14 residues. Germline CDR1 is SGDLS and CDR2 is YYNGEE. DNA for the CDR3: TGTGCCAGCAGCGTAACCGGCGGAGACCAGCCCCAGCATTTT. Its translation: CASSVTGGDQPQHF.

In its sample, this clone was seen a few times. This rearrangement joins TRBV4-2 to TRBJ1-1, with 7 nucleotides matching TRBD1. The ends lost 5 bases at V and 11 bases at J; junction bases unmatched: 8. The CDR3 length is 12 residues. From germline, CDR1 is LGHNA and CDR2 YNFKEQ. In nucleotides, the CDR3 is TGTGCCAGCAGCTATCAAGACAGGGAGGCTTTCTTT. Amino acid sequence: CASSYQDREAFF.

The CDR3 DNA sequence: TGTGCCAGCAGCTTGGAGCAGGATACAGATACGCAGTATTTT. Encoded protein: CASSLEQDTDTQYF. The V and J genes are TRBV5-4 and TRBJ2-3; D is uncertain. The CDR3 totals 14 residues. Per the germline V gene, CDR1 is SGHNT and CDR2 is YYREEE (reference sequence). V lost 0 bases, J lost 3 bases, and 8 bases lay in between.

This chain links TRBV12-5 with TRBJ2-1; TRBD1 agrees at 8 bases. CDR3 length: 15 amino acids. The trim removed 7 bases at V and 7 bases at J, leaving 12 bases unmatched. Looked up from germline, CDR1 is LGHNT and CDR2 is FRNRAP. CDR3 sequence (DNA): TGTGCTAGTGCCCCGAGGGGGCAGGGGGCGAATGAGCAGTTCTTC. Its translation: CASAPRGQGANEQFF.

The rearrangement links TRBV5-1 to TRBJ1-1, with 7 bases that match TRBD1. The germline V gene has CDR1 SGHRS and CDR2 YFSETQ. The CDR3 length is 15 residues. Losses at the gene ends were 4 bases for V and 2 bases for J; bases not matched to a gene: 8. CDR3 in amino acids: CASSAQGLGNTEAFF. CDR3 DNA sequence: TGCGCCAGCAGCGCACAGGGGTTGGGAAACACTGAAGCTTTCTTT.

V usage is TRBV5-4 and J usage is TRBJ2-1, with TRBD2 matching 15 bases. J lost 9 bases, V lost 4 bases, and 5 bases had no gene match. The CDR3 length is 15 residues. Germline CDR1 SGHNT, CDR2 YYREEE (reference sequence). The CDR3 loop is CASSLGTSGGSEQFF. The CDR3 bases are TGTGCCAGCAGCCTGGGGACTAGCGGGGGGTCTGAGCAGTTCTTC.

The chain employs TRBV7-2 and TRBJ2-7, with TRBD2 matching 13 bases. This CDR3 comprises 16 residues. V lost 4 bases, J lost 5 bases, and 8 bases stayed unmatched. Germline CDR1 is SGHTA and CDR2 is FQGNSA. CDR3 bases: TGTGCCAGCAGCTCCAACCCTGGACTAGCGGGAGACGAGCAGTACTTC. Residues: CASSSNPGLAGDEQYF.

The chain employs TRBV6-5 and TRBJ2-7, with 7 bases matching TRBD2. This CDR3 is built from 15 residues. Trimming removed 0 bases from V and 2 bases from J; junction bases left unmatched: 4. The germline gives CDR1 MNHEY, CDR2 SVGAGI. CDR3 protein: CASSYSSSGTYEQYF. CDR3 coding DNA: TGTGCCAGCAGTTACTCGTCTAGCGGTACCTACGAGCAGTACTTC.

A single count supports this clone. The V gene is TRBV18, the J gene TRBJ1-4; 9 nucleotides align to TRBD1. Germline V lookup: CDR1 KGHSH, CDR2 LQKENI. Trimming cost V 5 bases and J 8 bases; bases outside gene matches: 3. The CDR3 spans 13 residues. In DNA, the CDR3 is TGTGCCAGCTCAGGGACAGGGAGAGAAAAACTGTTTTTT. Protein: CASSGTGREKLFF.

The genes are TRBV9 and TRBJ1-1; the match to TRBD1 covers 7 bases. This CDR3 contains 12 residues. V gave up 4 bases and J gave up 6 bases; unmatched junction bases: 3. CDR1 is SGDLS, CDR2 YYNGEE, per germline. The CDR3 is CASSRGTAEAFF. The CDR3 DNA reads as TGTGCCAGCAGCAGAGGGACAGCTGAAGCTTTCTTT.

The J gene is TRBJ2-1, the V gene TRBV29-1; 9 bases are shared with TRBD1. This CDR3 is built from 12 residues. From germline, CDR1 is SQVTM and CDR2 ANQGSEA. Trimming removed 7 bases from V and 6 bases from J; junction bases left unmatched: 4. CDR3 DNA sequence: TGCAGCGCCGTGGGACAGGGCAATGAGCAGTTCTTC. Translating it yields CSAVGQGNEQFF.

The CDR3 sequence is CAPAKRTIYF. CDR3 DNA sequence: TGTGCCCCGGCCAAACGCACCATATATTTT. The V call is TRBV6-6, the J call TRBJ1-3; no clear D gene. The CDR3 sequence is 10 residues long. From germline, CDR1 is MNHNY and CDR2 SVGAGI (reference sequence). V dropped 11 bases and J dropped 9 bases, with 11 bases sitting between them.

This rearrangement joins TRBV7-2 to TRBJ2-7, with 9 bases that match TRBD1. Germline V gives CDR1 SGHTA, CDR2 FQGNSA. The V and J ends lost 5 bases and 1 base, in that order; junction bases with no gene match: 12. The CDR3 sequence is 17 residues long. As DNA, the CDR3 is TGTGCCAGCAGCCCCGGAGGGACAGGGTTTAAATCCTACGAGCAGTACTTC. Amino acids: CASSPGGTGFKSYEQYF. Supplemented by reference TRBV7-2 and TRBJ2-7, the full variable domain reads GAGVSQSPSNKVTEKGKDVELRCDPISGHTALYWYRQSLGQGLEFLIYFQGNSAPDKSGLPSDRFSAERTGGSVSTLTIQRTQQEDSAVYLCASSPGGTGFKSYEQYFGPGTRLTVT.

The chain employs TRBV19 and TRBJ2-2; TRBD1 matches at 12 bases. Germline CDR1 and CDR2: LNHDA and SQIVND (reference sequence). The ends lost 4 bases at V and 5 bases at J; junction bases unmatched: 5. This CDR3 contains 16 residues. CDR3 DNA: TGTGCCAGTAGTAAGGGACAGGGGGCAGGGACCGGGGAGCTGTTTTTT. Translated: CASSKGQGAGTGELFF.

The genes are TRBV5-1 and TRBJ2-7; 16 bases are a match to TRBD2. Unmatched junction bases numbered 10, after V lost 7 bases and J lost 6 bases. The germline V gene encodes CDR1 SGHRS and CDR2 YFSETQ. The CDR3 contains 16 residues. The CDR3 DNA is TGCGCCAGCGCCCTTATGGGACTAGCGGGAGGGGGCGAGCAGTACTTC. Protein product: CASALMGLAGGGEQYF.

Details on this clone: The same CDR3 arises from other DNA sequences in this sample as well. The rearrangement joins TRBV15 to TRBJ1-2; D not certain. The CDR3 runs to 14 residues. Trimming shortened V by 2 bases and J by 8 bases, and 15 bases separated the two germline ends. CDR1 and CDR2 (germline): LNHNV, YYDKDF (reference sequence). The CDR3 nucleotides read TGTGCCACCAGCAGATCACGAGAGTCGGGCGGCTACACCTTC. This codes for CATSRSRESGGYTF.

This clone was seen only a few times. The chain uses TRBV9 and TRBJ2-3, with 13 bases aligning to TRBD2. The CDR3 spans 16 residues. Germline values: CDR1 SGDLS, CDR2 YYNGEE. Germline trimming cut 4 bases from V and 4 bases from J; bases unmatched to any gene: 6. This CDR3 reads CASSTLAGGGPDTQYF. CDR3 DNA sequence: TGTGCCAGCAGCACACTAGCGGGAGGGGGCCCAGATACGCAGTATTTT.

J is TRBJ2-2 and V is TRBV18; a possible D gene is TRBD1 (5 bases). Germline CDR1 reads KGHSH; CDR2 reads LQKENI. V gave up 6 bases and J gave up 3 bases, with 14 bases separating them. This CDR3 is 15 amino acids long. In DNA, the CDR3 is TGTGCCAGCTCCCGGGCCAGGGTGGACACCGGGGAGCTGTTTTTT. It encodes CASSRARVDTGELFF.

This chain joins TRBV6-1 and TRBJ1-6; 7 nucleotides line up with TRBD1. With V trimmed by 4 bases and J by 10 bases, 7 bases remained unmatched. CDR1 is MNHNS and CDR2 is SASEGT in the germline V gene. This CDR3 comprises 14 residues. The CDR3 DNA sequence: TGTGCCAGCAGTGGCAGGGGGAACGACTCACCCCTCCACTTT. This encodes CASSGRGNDSPLHF.